This is a list of T cell receptor beta chains from one sample in a study of Ad26.COV2.S vaccination and SARS-CoV-2 variants. This table comes from immunoSEQ multiplex PCR, and its TCRdb copy is limited to in-frame clones, with some not included. The sample yields some 340,000 clones, more than 70% seen once. Sequencing was performed on peripheral blood, taken in a trial of Ad26.COV2.S vaccine versus placebo. These TCRs come from a person aged 18 to 59 who received the Ad26.COV2.S COVID-19 vaccine or a placebo. CDR3s include the opening cysteine and the closing phenylalanine or tryptophan. A D gene is named only where the DNA matches it firmly. Clone size is shown for a subset of rows, as once, few, many or a class of expanded clone.

D: NA; J: TRBJ1-2; V: TRBV7-9; size: NA; CDR3: CASTLRGYGYGYTF; DNA: TGTGCCAGCACCCTACGTGGGTACGGGTATGGCTACACCTTC
D: NA; J: TRBJ1-5; V: TRBV4-1; size: few; CDR3: CASSRVGGFPAQPQHF; DNA: TGCGCCAGCAGCCGGGTAGGAGGTTTCCCAGCTCAGCCCCAGCATTTT
D: NA; J: TRBJ1-5; V: TRBV4-3; size: NA; CDR3: CASSQDNRVGQPQHF; DNA: TGCGCCAGCAGCCAAGATAACAGGGTAGGTCAGCCCCAGCATTTT
D: NA; J: TRBJ1-5; V: TRBV7-9; size: many; CDR3: CASSFGYRNQPQHF; DNA: TGTGCCAGCAGCTTCGGCTATCGCAATCAGCCCCAGCATTTT
D: TRBD2; J: TRBJ2-3; V: TRBV7-9; size: NA; CDR3: CASTWGGWFGDTQYF; DNA: TGTGCCAGCACCTGGGGGGGGTGGTTTGGAGATACGCAGTATTTT
D: NA; J: TRBJ1-6; V: TRBV6-5; size: NA; CDR3: CASSYSRPGGRPPLHF; DNA: TGTGCCAGCAGTTACTCTCGCCCCGGGGGGCGTCCACCCCTCCACTTT
D: NA; J: TRBJ1-2; V: TRBV12-3/TRBV12-4; size: NA; CDR3: CASSLDTGLGYTF; DNA: TGTGCCAGCAGTTTAGACACAGGTCTTGGCTACACCTTC
D: NA; J: TRBJ1-3; V: TRBV6-5; size: NA; CDR3: CASSYSRSSGNTIYF; DNA: TGTGCCAGCAGTTACTCGCGGAGCTCTGGAAACACCATATATTTT
D: NA; J: TRBJ1-1; V: TRBV18; size: NA; CDR3: CASSPSQSLLNTEAFF; DNA: TGTGCCAGCTCACCAAGTCAGAGCCTCCTGAACACTGAAGCTTTCTTT
D: NA; J: TRBJ1-2; V: TRBV13; size: NA; CDR3: CASSPDDRFTYGYTF; DNA: TGTGCCAGCAGCCCAGACGACAGGTTCACCTATGGCTACACCTTC
D: NA; J: TRBJ1-1; V: TRBV6-6; size: NA; CDR3: CASSYGGEAFF; DNA: TGTGCCAGCAGTTACGGCGGAGAAGCTTTCTTT
D: NA; J: TRBJ2-3; V: TRBV27; size: NA; CDR3: CASSFGPPGGTDTQYF; DNA: TGTGCCAGCAGTTTTGGCCCCCCGGGGGGCACAGATACGCAGTATTTT
D: NA; J: TRBJ1-1; V: TRBV11-3; size: NA; CDR3: CASSLSGQNTEAFF; DNA: TGTGCCAGCAGCTTAAGCGGACAGAACACTGAAGCTTTCTTT
D: NA; J: TRBJ2-7; V: TRBV7-9; size: NA; CDR3: CASSPLGFYEQYF; DNA: TGTGCCAGCAGCCCTTTGGGGTTCTACGAGCAGTACTTC
D: NA; J: TRBJ2-1; V: TRBV19; size: NA; CDR3: CASSMRGRYNEQFF; DNA: TGTGCCAGTAGTATGCGAGGCCGCTACAATGAGCAGTTCTTC
D: NA; J: TRBJ1-4; V: TRBV20-1; size: NA; CDR3: CSASLTSNEKLFF; DNA: TGCAGTGCTAGTCTCACCTCTAATGAAAAACTGTTTTTT
D: TRBD1; J: TRBJ1-1; V: TRBV5-6; size: NA; CDR3: CASSLGQGINTEAFF; DNA: TGTGCCAGCAGCTTGGGACAGGGGATCAACACTGAAGCTTTCTTT
D: NA; J: TRBJ2-6; V: TRBV14; size: NA; CDR3: CASSRASGANVLTF; DNA: TGTGCCAGCAGCAGAGCCTCTGGGGCCAACGTCCTGACTTTC
D: NA; J: TRBJ1-3; V: TRBV5-1; size: once; CDR3: CASSWGDNSGNTIYF; DNA: TGCGCCAGCAGCTGGGGGGACAACTCTGGAAACACCATATATTTT
D: NA; J: TRBJ1-2; V: TRBV18; size: NA; CDR3: CASSPSRDGQGYTF; DNA: TGTGCCAGCTCACCCTCCAGGGATGGCCAGGGCTACACCTTC
D: NA; J: TRBJ2-5; V: TRBV6-2/TRBV6-3; size: NA; CDR3: CASSYFGETQYF; DNA: TGTGCCAGCAGTTACTTTGGTGAGACCCAGTACTTC
D: NA; J: TRBJ2-4; V: TRBV6-1; size: NA; CDR3: CASSEAGTAKNIQYF; DNA: TGTGCCAGCAGTGAAGCGGGGACCGCCAAAAACATTCAGTACTTC
D: TRBD1; J: TRBJ2-7; V: TRBV9; size: NA; CDR3: CASSGQGQGYEQYF; DNA: TGTGCCAGCAGCGGTCAAGGACAGGGCTACGAGCAGTACTTC
D: NA; J: TRBJ2-7; V: TRBV5-4; size: NA; CDR3: CASSPRGGESSYEQYF; DNA: TGTGCCAGCAGCCCCCGGGGAGGCGAGAGCTCCTACGAGCAGTACTTC
D: TRBD1; J: TRBJ1-2; V: TRBV5-6; size: NA; CDR3: CASSRTGEANYGYTF; DNA: TGTGCCAGCAGCCGGACAGGGGAAGCTAACTATGGCTACACCTTC
D: NA; J: TRBJ2-2; V: TRBV6-2/TRBV6-3; size: NA; CDR3: CASSSSGHTGELFF; DNA: TGTGCCAGCAGTTCGTCAGGGCATACCGGGGAGCTGTTTTTT
D: NA; J: TRBJ1-2; V: TRBV7-2; size: NA; CDR3: CASSLGVLYYGYTF; DNA: TGTGCCAGCAGCTTAGGGGTTCTCTACTATGGCTACACCTTC
D: TRBD1; J: TRBJ1-1; V: TRBV6-2/TRBV6-3; size: NA; CDR3: CASSRDQRGRFF; DNA: TGTGCCAGCAGTCGAGATCAGAGGGGGCGTTTCTTT
D: NA; J: TRBJ2-2; V: TRBV4-1; size: NA; CDR3: CASSQEGQTNTGELFF; DNA: TGCGCCAGCAGCCAAGAAGGGCAGACGAACACCGGGGAGCTGTTTTTT
D: NA; J: TRBJ2-1; V: TRBV7-3; size: NA; CDR3: CASSPSSENEQFF; DNA: TGTGCCAGCAGCCCCTCTAGCGAGAATGAGCAGTTCTTC
D: TRBD1; J: TRBJ2-6; V: TRBV7-8; size: NA; CDR3: CASSLDSGQGAHGANVLTF; DNA: TGTGCCAGCAGCTTAGATTCGGGGCAGGGGGCCCATGGGGCCAACGTCCTGACTTTC
D: TRBD1; J: TRBJ2-7; V: TRBV11-2; size: NA; CDR3: CASSFKGPGQVTFEQYF; DNA: TGTGCCAGCAGCTTCAAAGGACCGGGACAGGTTACGTTCGAGCAGTACTTC
D: NA; J: TRBJ1-4; V: TRBV29-1; size: NA; CDR3: CSVEDLRQEKLFF; DNA: TGCAGCGTTGAAGACCTAAGGCAGGAAAAACTGTTTTTT
D: TRBD1; J: TRBJ1-2; V: TRBV27; size: NA; CDR3: CASSLSVQGLGYGYTF; DNA: TGTGCCAGCAGTTTATCGGTACAGGGGCTTGGCTATGGCTACACCTTC
D: TRBD1; J: TRBJ1-6; V: TRBV7-9; size: NA; CDR3: CASSLTGYNSPLHF; DNA: TGTGCCAGCAGTCTGACAGGGTATAATTCACCCCTCCACTTT
D: NA; J: TRBJ2-7; V: TRBV27; size: NA; CDR3: CASSSRPYEQYF; DNA: TGTGCCAGCAGTTCGCGCCCCTACGAGCAGTACTTC
D: NA; J: TRBJ1-2; V: TRBV7-8; size: once; CDR3: CASSFRGVDLSYGYTF; DNA: TGTGCCAGCAGCTTTAGGGGGGTAGACTTGTCCTATGGCTACACCTTC
D: TRBD1; J: TRBJ1-5; V: TRBV19; size: NA; CDR3: CASTPDRGLFQPQHF; DNA: TGTGCCAGTACCCCCGACAGGGGGCTTTTCCAGCCCCAGCATTTT
D: TRBD1; J: TRBJ2-6; V: TRBV5-4; size: NA; CDR3: CASSPQGTGANVLTF; DNA: TGTGCCAGCAGCCCACAGGGGACTGGGGCCAACGTCCTGACTTTC
D: TRBD2; J: TRBJ2-1; V: TRBV10-3; size: once; CDR3: CAIKRTSGKYNEQFF; DNA: TGTGCCATCAAACGGACTAGCGGGAAATACAATGAGCAGTTCTTC
D: NA; J: TRBJ1-1; V: TRBV5-1; size: NA; CDR3: CASSLVPRVGGTEAFF; DNA: TGCGCCAGCAGCTTGGTTCCGCGCGTCGGGGGCACTGAAGCTTTCTTT
D: NA; J: TRBJ2-7; V: TRBV6-5; size: NA; CDR3: CASSPRGIQDYEQYF; DNA: TGTGCCAGCAGTCCAAGAGGAATTCAGGACTACGAGCAGTACTTC
D: NA; J: TRBJ2-7; V: TRBV7-9; size: NA; CDR3: CASSSPSLSYEQYF; DNA: TGTGCCAGCAGCTCCCCGTCTCTATCCTACGAGCAGTACTTC
D: NA; J: TRBJ2-1; V: TRBV15; size: NA; CDR3: CATSRDYYGGRWQFF; DNA: TGTGCCACCAGCAGAGACTATTATGGAGGGAGATGGCAGTTCTTC
D: NA; J: TRBJ1-5; V: TRBV20-1; size: NA; CDR3: CSASPGDSNQPQHF; DNA: TGCAGTGCTAGTCCGGGGGATAGCAATCAGCCCCAGCATTTT
D: NA; J: TRBJ1-5; V: TRBV6-5; size: NA; CDR3: CASRAPGGRSQPQHF; DNA: TGTGCCAGCAGAGCCCCGGGGGGCAGAAGTCAGCCCCAGCATTTT